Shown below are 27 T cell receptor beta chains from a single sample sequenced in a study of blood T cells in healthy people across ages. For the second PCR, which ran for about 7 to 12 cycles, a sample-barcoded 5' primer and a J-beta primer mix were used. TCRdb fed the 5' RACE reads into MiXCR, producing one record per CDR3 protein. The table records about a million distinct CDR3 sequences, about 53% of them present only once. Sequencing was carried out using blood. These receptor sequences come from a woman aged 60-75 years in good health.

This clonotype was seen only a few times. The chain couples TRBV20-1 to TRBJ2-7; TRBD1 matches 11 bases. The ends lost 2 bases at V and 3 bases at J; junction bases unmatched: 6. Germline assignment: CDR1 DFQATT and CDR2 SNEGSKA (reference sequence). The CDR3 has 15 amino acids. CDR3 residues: CSARLPGTGGYEQYF. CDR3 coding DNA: TGCAGTGCTAGACTCCCCGGGACAGGGGGCTACGAGCAGTACTTC.

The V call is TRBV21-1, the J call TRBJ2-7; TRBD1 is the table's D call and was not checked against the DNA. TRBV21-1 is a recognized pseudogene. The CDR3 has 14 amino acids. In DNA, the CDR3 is TGTGCCAGCAGCATCTTGGGGGATTTGAGTGAGCAGTACTTC. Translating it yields CASSILGDLSEQYF.

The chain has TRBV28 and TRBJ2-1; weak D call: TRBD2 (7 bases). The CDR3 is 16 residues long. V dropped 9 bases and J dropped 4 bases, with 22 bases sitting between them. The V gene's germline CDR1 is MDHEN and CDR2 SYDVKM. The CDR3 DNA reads TGTGCCAGTAATAGGGTACTCGGGGGGCATTACAATGAGCAGTTCTTC. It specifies CASNRVLGGHYNEQFF.

In DNA, the CDR3 is TGCAGTGCTAAAAGGGAATTGGGGGAGCTGTTTTTT. Translation gives CSAKRELGELFF. J is TRBJ2-2 and V is TRBV20-1, with D hard to call. CDR1 is DFQATT and CDR2 is SNEGSKA in the germline V gene (reference sequence). Trimming removed 4 bases at V and 8 bases at J, with 11 bases between. The CDR3 has 12 amino acids.

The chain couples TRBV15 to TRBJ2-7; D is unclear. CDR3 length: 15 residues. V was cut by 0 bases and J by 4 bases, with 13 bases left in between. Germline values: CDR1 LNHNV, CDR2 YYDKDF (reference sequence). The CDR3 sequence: CATSRDSLPEYEQYF. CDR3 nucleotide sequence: TGTGCCACCAGCAGAGATAGTTTACCGGAGTACGAGCAGTACTTC.

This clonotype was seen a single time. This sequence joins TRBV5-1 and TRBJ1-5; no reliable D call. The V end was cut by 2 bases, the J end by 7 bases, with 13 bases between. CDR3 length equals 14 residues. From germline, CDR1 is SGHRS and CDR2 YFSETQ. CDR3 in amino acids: CASSFEGSGQPQHF. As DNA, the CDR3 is TGCGCCAGCAGCTTTGAGGGCTCGGGGCAGCCCCAGCATTTT.

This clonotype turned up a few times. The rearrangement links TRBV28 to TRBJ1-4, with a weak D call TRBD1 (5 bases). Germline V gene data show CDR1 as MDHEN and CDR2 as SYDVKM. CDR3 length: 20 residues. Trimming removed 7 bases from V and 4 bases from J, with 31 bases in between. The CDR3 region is CASIPRRGRALIIGNEKLFF. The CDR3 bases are TGTGCCAGCATTCCTCGGCGGGGCCGGGCGCTCATTATTGGTAATGAAAAACTGTTTTTT.

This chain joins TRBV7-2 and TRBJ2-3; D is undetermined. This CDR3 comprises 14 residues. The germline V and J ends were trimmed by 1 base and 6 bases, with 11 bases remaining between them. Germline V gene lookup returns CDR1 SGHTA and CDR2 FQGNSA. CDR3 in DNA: TGTGCCAGCAGCTTAGGCGTTCTGGTGGATACGCAGTATTTT. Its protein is CASSLGVLVDTQYF. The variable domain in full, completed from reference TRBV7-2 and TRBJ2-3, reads GAGVSQSPSNKVTEKGKDVELRCDPISGHTALYWYRQSLGQGLEFLIYFQGNSAPDKSGLPSDRFSAERTGGSVSTLTIQRTQQEDSAVYLCASSLGVLVDTQYFGPGTRLTVL.

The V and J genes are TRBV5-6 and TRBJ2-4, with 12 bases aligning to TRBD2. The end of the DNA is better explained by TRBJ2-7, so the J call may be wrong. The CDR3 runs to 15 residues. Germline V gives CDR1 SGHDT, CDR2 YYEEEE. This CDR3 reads CASSLETSGRFEQYF. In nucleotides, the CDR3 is TGTGCCAGCAGCTTGGAAACTAGCGGGAGGTTCGAGCAGTACTTC.

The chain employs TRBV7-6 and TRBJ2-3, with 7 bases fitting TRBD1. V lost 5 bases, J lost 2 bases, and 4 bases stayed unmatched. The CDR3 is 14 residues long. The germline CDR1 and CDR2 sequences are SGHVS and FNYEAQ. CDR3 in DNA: TGTGCCAGCAGCACGGGACAGCCCACAGATACGCAGTATTTT. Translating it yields CASSTGQPTDTQYF.

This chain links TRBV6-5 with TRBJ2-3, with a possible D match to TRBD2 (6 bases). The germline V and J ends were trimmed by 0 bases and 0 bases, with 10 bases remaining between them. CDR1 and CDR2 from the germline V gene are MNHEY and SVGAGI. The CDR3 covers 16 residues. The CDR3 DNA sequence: TGTGCCAGCAGTTACTCGATTAGCGGCAGCACAGATACGCAGTATTTT. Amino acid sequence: CASSYSISGSTDTQYF.

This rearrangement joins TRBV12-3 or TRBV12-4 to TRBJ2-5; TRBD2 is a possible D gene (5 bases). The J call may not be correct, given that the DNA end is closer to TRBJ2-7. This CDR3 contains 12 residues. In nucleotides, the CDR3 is TGTGCCAGCAGTCGCGGAGGCCTCGAGCAGTACTTC. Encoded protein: CASSRGGLEQYF.

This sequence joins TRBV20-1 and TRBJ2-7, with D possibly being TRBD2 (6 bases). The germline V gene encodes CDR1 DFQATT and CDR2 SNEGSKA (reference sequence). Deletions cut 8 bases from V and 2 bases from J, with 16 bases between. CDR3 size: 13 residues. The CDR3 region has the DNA TGCAGTACCCCTCGACTAGGACCCTACGAGCAGTACTTC. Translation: CSTPRLGPYEQYF.

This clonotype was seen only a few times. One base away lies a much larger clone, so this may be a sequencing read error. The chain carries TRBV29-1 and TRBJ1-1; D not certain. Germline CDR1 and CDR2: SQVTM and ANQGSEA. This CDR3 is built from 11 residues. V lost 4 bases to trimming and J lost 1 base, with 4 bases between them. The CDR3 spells CSVGTNTEAFF. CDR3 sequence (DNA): TGCAGCGTTGGAACGAACACTGAAGCTTTCTTT.

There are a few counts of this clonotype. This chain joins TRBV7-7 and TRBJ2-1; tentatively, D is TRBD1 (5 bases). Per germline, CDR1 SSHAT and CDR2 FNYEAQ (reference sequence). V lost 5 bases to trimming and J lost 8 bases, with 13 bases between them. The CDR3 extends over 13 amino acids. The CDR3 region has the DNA TGTGCCAGCAGCATAAGTAGGGGCGATGAGCAGTTCTTC. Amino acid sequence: CASSISRGDEQFF.

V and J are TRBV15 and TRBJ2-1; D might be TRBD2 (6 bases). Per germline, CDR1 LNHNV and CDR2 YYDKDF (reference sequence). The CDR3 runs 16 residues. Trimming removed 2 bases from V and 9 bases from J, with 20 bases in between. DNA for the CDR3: TGTGCCACCAGCAGAAGAATCGGGACTGGTACAGGTGAGCAGTTCTTC. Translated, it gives CATSRRIGTGTGEQFF.

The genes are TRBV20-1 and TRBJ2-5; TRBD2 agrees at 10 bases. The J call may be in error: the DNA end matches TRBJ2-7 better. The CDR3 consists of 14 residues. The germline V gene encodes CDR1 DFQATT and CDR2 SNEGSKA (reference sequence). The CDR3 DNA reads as TGCAGTGCCACCACCCTAGCGGGGGCTACCGAGCAGTACTTC. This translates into CSATTLAGATEQYF.

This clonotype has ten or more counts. The CDR3 region is CASSLGASGRYEQYF. DNA for the CDR3: TGTGCCAGCAGCTTAGGGGCTAGCGGGAGGTACGAGCAGTACTTC. V usage is TRBV7-2 and J usage is TRBJ2-7; 11 bases agree with TRBD2. CDR3 length equals 15 residues. Germline trimming cut 1 base from V and 4 bases from J; bases unmatched to any gene: 3. Germline-derived CDR1 and CDR2 are SGHTA and FQGNSA.

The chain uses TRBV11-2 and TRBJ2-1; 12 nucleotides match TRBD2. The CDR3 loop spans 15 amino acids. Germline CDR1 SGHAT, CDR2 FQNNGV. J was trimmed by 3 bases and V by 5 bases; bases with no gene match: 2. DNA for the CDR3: TGTGCCAGCAGCAGGACTAGCGGGATCTACAATGAGCAGTTCTTC. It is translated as CASSRTSGIYNEQFF.

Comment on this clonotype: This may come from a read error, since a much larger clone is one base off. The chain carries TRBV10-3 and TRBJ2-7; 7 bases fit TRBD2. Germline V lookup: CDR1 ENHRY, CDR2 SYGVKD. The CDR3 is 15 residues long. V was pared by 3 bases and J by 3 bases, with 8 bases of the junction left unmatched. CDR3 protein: CAISEPRTRGYEQYF. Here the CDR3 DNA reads TGTGCCATCAGTGAACCCAGGACTAGGGGCTACGAGCAGTACTTC.

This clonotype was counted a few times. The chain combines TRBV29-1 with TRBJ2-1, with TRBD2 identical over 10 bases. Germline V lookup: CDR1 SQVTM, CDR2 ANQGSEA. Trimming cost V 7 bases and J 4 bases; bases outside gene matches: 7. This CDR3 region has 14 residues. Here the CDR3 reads CSAAGTSVYNEQFF. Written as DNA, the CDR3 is TGCAGCGCTGCCGGGACTAGCGTATACAATGAGCAGTTCTTC.

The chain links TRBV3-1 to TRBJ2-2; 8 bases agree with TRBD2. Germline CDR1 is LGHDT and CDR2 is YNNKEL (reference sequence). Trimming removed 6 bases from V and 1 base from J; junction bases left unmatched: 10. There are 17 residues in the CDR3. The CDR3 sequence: CASRRLGSGRNTGELFF. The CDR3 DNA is TGTGCCAGCAGACGCCTAGGGAGCGGGAGGAACACCGGGGAGCTGTTTTTT.

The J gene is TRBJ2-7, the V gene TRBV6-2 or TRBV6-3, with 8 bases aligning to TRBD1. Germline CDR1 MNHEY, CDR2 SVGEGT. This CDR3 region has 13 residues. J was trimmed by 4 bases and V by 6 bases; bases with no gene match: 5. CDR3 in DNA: TGTGCCAGCAGACGGACAGGGTTATACGAGCAGTACTTC. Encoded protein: CASRRTGLYEQYF.

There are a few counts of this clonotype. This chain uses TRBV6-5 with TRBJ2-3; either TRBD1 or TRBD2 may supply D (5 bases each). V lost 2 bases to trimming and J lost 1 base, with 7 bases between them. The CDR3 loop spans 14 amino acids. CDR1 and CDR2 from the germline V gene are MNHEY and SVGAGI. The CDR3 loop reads CASSYGDGTDTQYF. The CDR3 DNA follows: TGTGCCAGCAGTTACGGGGACGGCACAGATACGCAGTATTTT.

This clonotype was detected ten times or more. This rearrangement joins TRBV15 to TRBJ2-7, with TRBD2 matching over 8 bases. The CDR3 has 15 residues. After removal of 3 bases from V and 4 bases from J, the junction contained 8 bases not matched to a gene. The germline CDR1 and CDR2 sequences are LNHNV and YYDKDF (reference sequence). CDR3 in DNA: TGTGCCACCAGCAGGTTAAGCGGGAGTAGTTACGAGCAGTACTTC. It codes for CATSRLSGSSYEQYF.

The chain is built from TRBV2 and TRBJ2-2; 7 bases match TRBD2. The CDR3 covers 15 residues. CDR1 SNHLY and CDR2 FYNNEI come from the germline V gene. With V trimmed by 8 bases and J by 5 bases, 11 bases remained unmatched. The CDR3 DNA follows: TGTGCCAGCGTCGGCGGGAGAGTACAGACCGGGGAGCTGTTTTTT. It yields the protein CASVGGRVQTGELFF.

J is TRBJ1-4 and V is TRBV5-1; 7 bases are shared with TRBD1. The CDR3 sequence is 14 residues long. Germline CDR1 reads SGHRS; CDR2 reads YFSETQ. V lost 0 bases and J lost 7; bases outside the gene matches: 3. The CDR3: CASSLEGAVEKLFF. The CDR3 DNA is TGCGCCAGCAGCTTGGAGGGGGCGGTTGAAAAACTGTTTTTT.